The T cell receptor beta chain under discussion was sequenced for a study of breast tumors, draining lymph nodes, adjacent tissues. Samples came from axillary lymph nodes draining the breast cancer. TCRdb re-analysed the multiplex PCR reads in MiXCR, keeping a single row per CDR3 protein. The data contain tens of thousands of distinct CDR3 sequences, under 25% of them singletons. This clonotype was found many times. This CDR3 has 16 amino acids. V lost 2 bases and J 2 bases, leaving 15 bases between the germline ends. Germline lookup yields CDR1 MNHEY and CDR2 SVGEGT. What was sequenced was axillary lymph node tissue. The source is a female donor with breast cancer. Some clones in this sample may be carry-over from other donors' samples. The rearrangement uses TRBV6-2 or TRBV6-3 and TRBJ1-2; possibly TRBD1 for D (6 bases). CDR3 protein: CASSYIRAGANYGYTF. CDR3 coding DNA: TGTGCCAGCAGTTACATCCGGGCGGGGGCGAACTATGGCTACACCTTC.